Listed below are T cell receptor beta chains from one sample, sequenced in a study of cytomegalovirus exposure and HLA in healthy donors. This table comes from immunoSEQ multiplex PCR, and its TCRdb copy is limited to in-frame clones, with some not included. The sample table sets out around 70,000 clones. Sequenced input: PBMCs. The receptors here all came from a female donor in good health and CMV-seropositive. The CDR3 runs from the conserved cysteine through the conserved F or W. D genes are given only for firm matches.

>TRBJ2-1|TRBV5-4|-
CASSLDSAYNEQFF
TGTGCCAGCAGCTTGGACTCGGCCTACAATGAGCAGTTCTTC
>TRBJ1-1|TRBV9|-
CASSVPGTTEAFF
TGTGCCAGCAGCGTACCGGGAACGACTGAAGCTTTCTTT
>TRBJ2-1|TRBV7-9|-
CASSTSRVESYNEQFF
TGTGCCAGCAGCACGAGCAGGGTGGAGTCCTACAATGAGCAGTTCTTC
>TRBJ1-1|TRBV29-1|TRBD1
CSVEGQQNTEAFF
TGCAGCGTTGAGGGACAGCAGAACACTGAAGCTTTCTTT
>TRBJ1-1|TRBV19|-
CASSMIGGEDFF
TGTGCCAGTAGTATGATAGGGGGTGAGGATTTCTTT
>TRBJ2-7|TRBV4-3|TRBD2
CASSQDLGGAYEQYF
TGCGCCAGCAGCCAAGATCTCGGGGGGGCCTACGAGCAGTACTTC
>TRBJ2-1|TRBV14|TRBD2
CASSHTGLAEADNEQFF
TGTGCCAGCAGCCATACAGGACTAGCGGAGGCCGACAATGAGCAGTTCTTC
>TRBJ1-3|TRBV6-5|-
CASSYSTGSGNTIYF
TGTGCCAGCAGTTACTCGACAGGCTCTGGAAACACCATATATTTT
>TRBJ2-7|TRBV27|-
CASSFYRAYEQYF
TGTGCCAGCAGTTTTTACAGAGCCTACGAGCAGTACTTC
>TRBJ2-3|TRBV19|-
CASTLRDASADTQYF
TGTGCCAGTACCCTGCGGGATGCCAGCGCAGATACGCAGTATTTT
>TRBJ1-1|TRBV19|-
CASSMGATEAFF
TGTGCCAGTAGTATGGGAGCTACTGAAGCTTTCTTT
>TRBJ1-2|TRBV28|-
CASSLSYGYTF
TGTGCCAGCAGTTTGAGCTATGGCTACACCTTC
>TRBJ2-5|TRBV28|-
CASSGWAGSQETQYF
TGTGCCAGCAGTGGTTGGGCAGGGTCACAAGAGACCCAGTACTTC
>TRBJ1-1|TRBV5-1|TRBD1
CASSSGQEDTEAFF
TGCGCCAGCAGCTCGGGACAGGAGGATACTGAAGCTTTCTTT
>TRBJ1-2|TRBV28|-
CASSPGGLGGDPGLYGYTF
TGTGCCAGCAGTCCAGGCGGCCTAGGAGGGGACCCGGGATTATATGGCTACACCTTC
>TRBJ2-1|TRBV4-3|TRBD2
CASSRIIAGGDEQFF
TGCGCCAGCAGTCGGATCATAGCGGGAGGGGATGAGCAGTTCTTC
>TRBJ1-4|TRBV18|TRBD1
CASSPGTGATNEKLFF
TGTGCCAGCTCACCGGGGACAGGAGCAACTAATGAAAAACTGTTTTTT
>TRBJ2-7|TRBV29-1|TRBD1
CSVESKGAGSYEQYF
TGCAGCGTTGAGTCTAAGGGGGCCGGCTCCTACGAGCAGTACTTC
>TRBJ2-2|TRBV14|-
CASSSFVRGTMGTGELFF
TGTGCCAGCAGCTCCTTTGTCAGGGGCACCATGGGGACCGGGGAGCTGTTTTTT
>TRBJ2-5|TRBV4-2|TRBD2
CASSHTSGGGQETQYF
TGTGCCAGCAGCCATACTAGCGGGGGGGGCCAAGAGACCCAGTACTTC
>TRBJ2-3|TRBV6-1|TRBD2
CASSESPGGGAEDTQYF
TGTGCCAGCAGTGAGTCCCCCGGCGGGGGGGCGGAAGATACGCAGTATTTT
>TRBJ2-3|TRBV7-6|-
CASSLDGGQIVNTQYF
TGTGCCAGCAGCTTAGACGGGGGGCAGATCGTAAATACGCAGTATTTT
>TRBJ2-7|TRBV5-4|TRBD2
CASSMGLAGVTYEQYF
TGTGCCAGCAGCATGGGACTAGCGGGGGTCACCTACGAGCAGTACTTC
>TRBJ1-5|TRBV28|-
CASSRQANQPQHF
TGTGCCAGCAGTCGACAGGCCAATCAGCCCCAGCATTTT
>TRBJ1-1|TRBV6-5|-
CASSGQGVNTEAFF
TGTGCCAGCAGTGGCCAGGGTGTGAACACTGAAGCTTTCTTT
>TRBJ1-1|TRBV4-1|-
CASSRGPGKAFF
TGCGCAAGCAGCAGGGGCCCAGGAAAAGCTTTCTTT
>TRBJ2-3|TRBV5-5|-
CASSYLGTDTQYF
TGTGCCAGCAGCTACCTCGGGACAGATACGCAGTATTTT
>TRBJ2-1|TRBV11-2|-
CASSRIDAGYSADEQFF
TGTGCCAGCAGCCGAATAGATGCAGGGTATAGTGCGGATGAGCAGTTCTTC
>TRBJ2-3|TRBV4-1|-
CASSQGAYPSTDTQYF
TGCGCCAGCAGCCAGGGGGCCTATCCAAGCACAGATACGCAGTATTTT
>TRBJ1-2|TRBV5-5|TRBD1
CASSLVQGANYGYTF
TGTGCCAGCAGCTTGGTCCAGGGGGCGAACTATGGCTACACCTTC
>TRBJ1-2|TRBV5-1|-
CASSLDVGGHYGYTF
TGCGCCAGCAGCTTGGACGTGGGGGGGCACTATGGCTACACCTTC
>TRBJ2-1|TRBV5-1|TRBD2
CASSSGTSGGAAQFF
TGCGCCAGCAGCTCCGGGACTAGCGGGGGGGCCGCGCAGTTCTTC
>TRBJ1-2|TRBV28|TRBD1
CASSSLGQGDLGYTF
TGTGCCAGCAGTTCCCTAGGACAGGGCGACTTAGGCTACACCTTC